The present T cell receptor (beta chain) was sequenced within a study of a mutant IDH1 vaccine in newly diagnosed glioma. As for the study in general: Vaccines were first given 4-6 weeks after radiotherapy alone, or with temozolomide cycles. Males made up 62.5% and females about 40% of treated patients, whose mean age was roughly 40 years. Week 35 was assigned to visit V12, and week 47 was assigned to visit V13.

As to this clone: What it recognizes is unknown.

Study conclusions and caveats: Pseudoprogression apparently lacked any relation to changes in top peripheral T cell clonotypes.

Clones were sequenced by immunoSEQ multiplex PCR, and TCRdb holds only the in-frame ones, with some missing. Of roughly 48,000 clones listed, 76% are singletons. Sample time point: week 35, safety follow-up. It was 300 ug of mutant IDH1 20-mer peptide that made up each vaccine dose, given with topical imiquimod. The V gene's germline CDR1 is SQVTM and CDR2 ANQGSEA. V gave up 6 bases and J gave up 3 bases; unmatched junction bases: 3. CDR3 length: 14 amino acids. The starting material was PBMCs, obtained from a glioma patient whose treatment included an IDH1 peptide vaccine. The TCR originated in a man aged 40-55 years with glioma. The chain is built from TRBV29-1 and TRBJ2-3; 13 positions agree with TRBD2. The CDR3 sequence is CSVWTSGRTDTQYF. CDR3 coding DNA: TGCAGCGTCTGGACTAGCGGGAGAACAGATACGCAGTATTTT.